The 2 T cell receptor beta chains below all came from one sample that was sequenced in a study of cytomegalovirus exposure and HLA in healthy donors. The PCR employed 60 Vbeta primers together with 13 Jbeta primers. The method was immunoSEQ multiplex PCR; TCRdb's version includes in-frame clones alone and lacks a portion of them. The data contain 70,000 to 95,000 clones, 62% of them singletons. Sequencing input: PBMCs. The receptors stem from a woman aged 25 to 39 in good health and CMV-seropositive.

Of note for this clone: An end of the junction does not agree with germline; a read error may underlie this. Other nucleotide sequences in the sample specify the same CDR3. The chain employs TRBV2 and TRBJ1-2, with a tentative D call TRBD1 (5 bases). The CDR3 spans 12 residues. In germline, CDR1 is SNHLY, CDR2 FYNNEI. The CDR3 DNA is TGCGCCAGCATTTACACAGGCGAGGGCTACACCTTC. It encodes CASIYTGEGYTF.

The CDR3 DNA is TGTGCCAGTAGTCCCCGGACAGATCAAGAGACCCAGTACTTC. It translates to CASSPRTDQETQYF. The gene calls are TRBV19 and TRBJ2-5; TRBD1 might be the D (6 bases). Trimming pared 5 bases from V and 2 bases from J, leaving 12 bases between. Germline V gene lookup returns CDR1 LNHDA and CDR2 SQIVND (reference sequence). This CDR3 is built from 14 residues.